These T cell receptor beta chains were read from a single sample in a study of cytotoxic CD8 clonotypes in ibrutinib-treated CLL. The data were produced by immunoSEQ multiplex PCR, yet TCRdb's version contains in-frame clones alone and is incomplete. The sample has roughly 220,000 clones, 75% to 80% seen once; the top ten hold over 9.5%. The starting material was PBMCs, obtained after 12 months of ibrutinib treatment. These receptors were obtained from a human donor with chronic lymphocytic leukemia. Both conserved end residues are part of each CDR3. A D gene is named only where the DNA matches it firmly. Only part of the rows carry a size: once, few, many, or a class if the clone is expanded.

.,.,TRBJ1-5,TRBV2,CASSENWEPPQHF,TGTGCCAGCAGTGAAAACTGGGAACCTCCCCAGCATTTT
.,.,TRBJ2-5,TRBV19,CASSPVNRETQYF,TGTGCCAGTAGCCCTGTGAATCGGGAGACCCAGTACTTC
.,TRBD2,TRBJ2-5,TRBV5-6,CASSFSAGGGFGTQYF,TGTGCCAGCAGCTTTAGCGCGGGAGGGGGTTTCGGGACCCAGTACTTC
few,TRBD1,TRBJ2-7,TRBV28,CASSQQGYEQYF,TGTGCCAGCAGCCAACAGGGGTACGAGCAGTACTTC
.,.,TRBJ2-1,TRBV28,CASTPQGYYNEQFF,TGTGCCAGCACCCCGCAGGGATACTACAATGAGCAGTTCTTC
.,.,TRBJ2-7,TRBV28,CASRLKEGETYEQYF,TGTGCCAGCAGACTAAAGGAAGGGGAGACCTACGAGCAGTACTTC
few,TRBD2,TRBJ2-7,TRBV5-1,CASSPGLAAYEQYF,TGCGCCAGCAGCCCGGGACTAGCGGCCTACGAGCAGTACTTC
.,.,TRBJ2-2,TRBV5-6,CASSLLAPPGELFF,TGTGCCAGCAGCTTGCTAGCACCGCCCGGGGAGCTGTTTTTT
.,TRBD1,TRBJ1-5,TRBV19,CASSFRTGVRRNQPQHF,TGTGCCAGTAGTTTTCGGACAGGGGTGAGGCGCAATCAGCCCCAGCATTTT
.,.,TRBJ2-3,TRBV2,CASSVGSRGSSTDTQYF,TGTGCCAGCAGTGTGGGGTCCCGAGGATCTAGCACAGATACGCAGTATTTT
.,.,TRBJ2-7,TRBV6-1,CASSEDGGRYEQYF,TGTGCCAGCAGTGAAGATGGCGGCCGCTACGAGCAGTACTTC
.,TRBD1,TRBJ1-1,TRBV7-9,CASSSPNQGAEAFF,TGTGCCAGCAGCTCACCTAATCAGGGGGCAGAAGCTTTCTTT
.,TRBD2,TRBJ2-5,TRBV6-5,CASSYASGTRETQYF,TGTGCCAGCAGTTACGCTAGCGGGACCCGAGAGACCCAGTACTTC
.,.,TRBJ2-6,TRBV5-8,CASSLDDSGANVLTF,TGTGCCAGCAGCTTGGATGACTCTGGGGCCAACGTCCTGACTTTC
.,.,TRBJ1-1,TRBV11-2,CASSLWGQVNTEAFF,TGTGCCAGCAGTCTATGGGGACAAGTGAACACTGAAGCTTTCTTT
.,.,TRBJ2-1,TRBV21-1,CASSGQGGGDEQFF,TGTGCCAGCAGTGGGCAGGGAGGGGGCGATGAGCAGTTCTTC
.,TRBD2,TRBJ2-3,TRBV27,CASSLGRVRGVVDTQYF,TGTGCCAGCAGTTTGGGGAGGGTTCGGGGGGTTGTAGATACGCAGTATTTT
.,.,TRBJ2-7,TRBV6-1,CAIYPSAWDPYEQYF,TGTGCCATCTACCCGTCGGCCTGGGACCCCTACGAGCAGTACTTC
.,TRBD2,TRBJ2-7,TRBV19,CASSIRASGSTTYEQYF,TGTGCCAGTAGTATCCGGGCTAGCGGGAGTACCACCTACGAGCAGTACTTC
once,.,TRBJ2-3,TRBV7-9,CASSLGTGLTQYF,TGTGCCAGCAGCTTAGGTACAGGGCTTACGCAGTATTTT
.,.,TRBJ1-1,TRBV6-5,CASLRNTEAFF,TGTGCCAGCTTGAGGAACACTGAAGCTTTCTTT
.,.,TRBJ2-5,TRBV14,CASSQLPGATQYF,TGTGCCAGCAGCCAATTGCCCGGGGCGACCCAGTACTTC
.,TRBD1,TRBJ1-5,TRBV6-5,CASSLRGLGNQPQHF,TGTGCCAGCAGTCTCAGGGGGCTGGGGAATCAGCCCCAGCATTTT
few,.,TRBJ1-2,TRBV11-2,CASSSGLHRGYTF,TGTGCCAGCAGCTCCGGACTTCACAGGGGCTACACCTTC
.,.,TRBJ2-5,TRBV2,CASSVGRQETQYF,TGTGCCAGCAGTGTCGGGCGGCAAGAGACCCAGTACTTC
.,.,TRBJ2-7,TRBV7-9,CASSSLYYEQYF,TGTGCCAGCAGCTCTCTTTACTACGAGCAGTACTTC
once,TRBD1,TRBJ1-5,TRBV28,CASQKPTGLSQPQHF,TGTGCCAGCCAGAAGCCGACAGGGTTGAGTCAGCCCCAGCATTTT
.,.,TRBJ1-1,TRBV7-2,CASSLVFGGGTEAFF,TGTGCCAGCAGCTTAGTGTTCGGAGGGGGTACTGAAGCTTTCTTT
.,.,TRBJ1-2,TRBV18,CASSQLDLPSRFDGYTF,TGTGCCAGCTCGCAACTAGATCTACCTTCCAGGTTCGATGGCTACACCTTC
.,.,TRBJ1-1,TRBV27,CASGLVYTEAFF,TGTGCCAGTGGTCTTGTGTACACTGAAGCTTTCTTT
.,TRBD1,TRBJ2-7,TRBV5-1,CASSLGQGISYEQYF,TGCGCCAGCAGCTTGGGACAGGGAATCTCCTACGAGCAGTACTTC
.,TRBD1,TRBJ2-1,TRBV6-5,CASSLGTAGPYEQFF,TGTGCCAGCAGCCTCGGGACAGCTGGACCGTATGAGCAGTTCTTC
many,.,TRBJ2-2,TRBV5-4,CASSSTRAGELFF,TGTGCCAGCAGCTCGACCCGGGCCGGGGAGCTGTTTTTT